A selection of T cell receptor beta chains follows, all from one sample in a study of early T cells in non-severe SARS-CoV-2 infection. Via MiXCR, TCRdb re-called the 5' RACE reads, giving one row per CDR3 protein. The table records about 66,000 distinct CDR3 sequences, around 13% of them present only once. Sequencing was performed on whole blood. The receptor source for this set is an adult who was a healthcare worker with PCR-confirmed SARS-CoV-2 infection or an uninfected control (not recorded which). Both conserved end residues are part of each CDR3. Fields, in order: V gene, J gene, clone size, D gene, CDR3 length, CDR3 protein, CDR3 DNA. The D gene is left open where the match is weak. The listing skips clone size in some rows; elsewhere it reads once, few, many or a size class.

V gene: TRBV19
J gene: TRBJ2-1
clone size: .
D gene: TRBD2
CDR3 length: 16
CDR3 protein: CASSIRRSGGVNEQFF
CDR3 DNA: TGTGCCAGTAGTATCCGGCGGAGCGGGGGGGTCAATGAGCAGTTCTTC

V gene: TRBV5-1
J gene: TRBJ2-2
clone size: many
D gene: .
CDR3 length: 14
CDR3 protein: CASSPRQGTGELFF
CDR3 DNA: TGCGCCAGCAGCCCGAGGCAGGGCACCGGGGAGCTGTTTTTT

V gene: TRBV6-1
J gene: TRBJ2-4
clone size: .
D gene: .
CDR3 length: 12
CDR3 protein: CASMRVKNIQYF
CDR3 DNA: TGTGCGAGTATGAGGGTCAAAAACATTCAGTACTTC

V gene: TRBV6-6
J gene: TRBJ2-3
clone size: .
D gene: TRBD2
CDR3 length: 15
CDR3 protein: CASSTASGGLDTQYF
CDR3 DNA: TGTGCCAGCAGTACAGCTAGCGGGGGATTGGATACGCAGTATTTT

V gene: TRBV28
J gene: TRBJ2-2
clone size: few
D gene: TRBD1
CDR3 length: 15
CDR3 protein: CASSLWAGGSGELFF
CDR3 DNA: TGTGCCAGCAGTTTATGGGCAGGGGGATCCGGGGAGCTGTTTTTT

V gene: TRBV6-5
J gene: TRBJ1-5
clone size: .
D gene: TRBD1
CDR3 length: 15
CDR3 protein: CASSTQGNSNQPQHF
CDR3 DNA: TGTGCCAGCAGTACACAGGGGAATAGCAATCAGCCCCAGCATTTT

V gene: TRBV12-5
J gene: TRBJ2-2
clone size: many
D gene: .
CDR3 length: 13
CDR3 protein: CASGTVITGELFF
CDR3 DNA: TGTGCTAGTGGTACTGTTATCACCGGGGAGCTGTTTTTT

V gene: TRBV28
J gene: TRBJ2-2
clone size: .
D gene: TRBD1
CDR3 length: 15
CDR3 protein: CASSLWDRVAGELFF
CDR3 DNA: TGTGCCAGCAGTTTATGGGACAGGGTGGCCGGGGAGCTGTTTTTT

V gene: TRBV5-1
J gene: TRBJ2-1
clone size: .
D gene: .
CDR3 length: 15
CDR3 protein: CASSLAALATGEQFF
CDR3 DNA: TGCGCCAGCAGCTTGGCCGCCTTAGCAACTGGTGAGCAGTTCTTC

V gene: TRBV5-1
J gene: TRBJ1-1
clone size: .
D gene: .
CDR3 length: 13
CDR3 protein: CASSYGWNTEAFF
CDR3 DNA: TGCGCCAGCAGCTACGGCTGGAACACTGAAGCTTTCTTT

V gene: TRBV7-9
J gene: TRBJ2-5
clone size: many
D gene: TRBD1
CDR3 length: 15
CDR3 protein: CASSLETGVQETQYF
CDR3 DNA: TGTGCCAGCAGCTTAGAAACAGGGGTGCAAGAGACCCAGTACTTC

V gene: TRBV2
J gene: TRBJ2-6
clone size: few
D gene: .
CDR3 length: 15
CDR3 protein: CASSVGTEGANVLTF
CDR3 DNA: TGTGCCAGCAGTGTCGGGACGGAGGGGGCCAACGTCCTGACTTTC

V gene: TRBV28
J gene: TRBJ2-3
clone size: many
D gene: TRBD2
CDR3 length: 16
CDR3 protein: CASSELAGRATDTQYF
CDR3 DNA: TGTGCCAGCAGTGAGCTAGCGGGCCGCGCCACAGATACGCAGTATTTT

V gene: TRBV6-2/TRBV6-3
J gene: TRBJ1-2
clone size: .
D gene: TRBD1
CDR3 length: 16
CDR3 protein: CASSRGQQALNYGYTF
CDR3 DNA: TGTGCCAGCAGCCGGGGACAGCAAGCCCTAAACTATGGCTACACCTTC

V gene: TRBV11-2
J gene: TRBJ2-7
clone size: many
D gene: .
CDR3 length: 15
CDR3 protein: CASSSLTRARYEQYF
CDR3 DNA: TGTGCCAGCAGCTCGCTAACAAGGGCGCGCTACGAGCAGTACTTC

V gene: TRBV5-1
J gene: TRBJ2-1
clone size: many
D gene: .
CDR3 length: 12
CDR3 protein: CASSSPKYEQFF
CDR3 DNA: TGCGCCAGCAGCTCCCCCAAGTATGAGCAGTTCTTC

V gene: TRBV7-9
J gene: TRBJ2-3
clone size: many
D gene: TRBD1
CDR3 length: 15
CDR3 protein: CASSFTGGSTDTQYF
CDR3 DNA: TGTGCCAGCAGCTTCACAGGGGGAAGCACAGATACGCAGTATTTT

V gene: TRBV20-1
J gene: TRBJ1-1
clone size: .
D gene: .
CDR3 length: 11
CDR3 protein: CSAREFNEAFF
CDR3 DNA: TGCAGTGCTAGAGAGTTTAATGAAGCTTTCTTT

V gene: TRBV7-9
J gene: TRBJ1-2
clone size: many
D gene: .
CDR3 length: 14
CDR3 protein: CASSPTGSDYGYTF
CDR3 DNA: TGTGCCAGCAGCCCCACAGGATCGGACTATGGCTACACCTTC

V gene: TRBV29-1
J gene: TRBJ2-1
clone size: many
D gene: TRBD2
CDR3 length: 12
CDR3 protein: CSVTSGSKEQFF
CDR3 DNA: TGCAGCGTCACGAGCGGGAGTAAGGAGCAGTTCTTC

V gene: TRBV5-1
J gene: TRBJ2-1
clone size: .
D gene: .
CDR3 length: 14
CDR3 protein: CASRQESSYNEQFF
CDR3 DNA: TGCGCCAGCAGGCAGGAGAGCTCCTACAATGAGCAGTTCTTC

V gene: TRBV24-1
J gene: TRBJ2-2
clone size: many
D gene: .
CDR3 length: 16
CDR3 protein: CATSDTRSQNTGELFF
CDR3 DNA: TGTGCCACCAGTGATACACGAAGCCAGAACACCGGGGAGCTGTTTTTT

V gene: TRBV9
J gene: TRBJ2-7
clone size: few
D gene: TRBD2
CDR3 length: 15
CDR3 protein: CASSVVASGRNEQYF
CDR3 DNA: TGTGCCAGCAGCGTAGTGGCCAGCGGGAGAAACGAGCAGTACTTC

V gene: TRBV15
J gene: TRBJ1-1
clone size: few
D gene: .
CDR3 length: 14
CDR3 protein: CATSDYRDSTEAFF
CDR3 DNA: TGTGCCACCAGCGACTACAGGGATTCCACTGAAGCTTTCTTT

V gene: TRBV20-1
J gene: TRBJ2-5
clone size: .
D gene: TRBD2
CDR3 length: 16
CDR3 protein: CSAIILAGVGLETQYF
CDR3 DNA: TGCAGTGCCATAATACTAGCGGGAGTAGGGTTGGAGACCCAGTACTTC

V gene: TRBV24-1
J gene: TRBJ1-3
clone size: few
D gene: .
CDR3 length: 11
CDR3 protein: CATGERNTIYF
CDR3 DNA: TGTGCCACGGGCGAAAGAAACACCATATATTTT